This T cell receptor beta chain stems from a study of T cells in Graves' hyperthyroidism and ophthalmopathy. Amplified regions were TCR beta CDR3 sequences from RNA transcripts. With the HTBI primer set, the TCR CDR3 went through a first round of RT-PCR. TCRdb re-derived calls from the multiplex PCR reads in MiXCR, one entry per CDR3 protein. The sample consists of roughly 380,000 distinct CDR3 sequences, more than 11% of them appearing once. The sample holds many counts of this clonotype. What it binds is not known. The CDR3 has 18 amino acids. The V and J ends lost 2 bases and 3 bases respectively, with 20 bases between them. Germline CDR1 reads MDHEN; CDR2 reads SYDVKM. The study's findings and limits: In validation, the model predicted ophthalmopathy. These predictions came a median about 6.5 months before onset.

This receptor was obtained from a woman in her sixties with Graves' hyperthyroidism. The sample consisted of blood. The chain links TRBV28 to TRBJ2-1; perhaps TRBD2 as D (7 bases). CDR3 region: CASSLEAGQAMYYNEQFF. The CDR3 DNA reads TGTGCCAGCAGTTTAGAAGCGGGACAAGCAATGTACTACAATGAGCAGTTCTTC.